These T cell receptor beta chains were read from a single sample in a study of blood T cell repertoires in COVID-19. Sequencing used immunoSEQ multiplex PCR; TCRdb keeps in-frame clones, though not all of them. Of about 240,000 clones in the sample, roughly 85% were seen once. The source material was peripheral blood. These receptors all come from a man aged 45 to 65 with COVID-19, enrolled during active disease. CDR3s include the opening cysteine and the closing phenylalanine or tryptophan. The D gene is left open where the match is weak. The size entry is marked missing in some rows and otherwise reads once, few, many or a size class.

clone_size	v_call	d_call	j_call	cdr3_aa	cdr3_nt
NA	TRBV5-4	NA	TRBJ1-6	CASSLSGGAPYSPLHF	TGTGCCAGCAGCTTGTCCGGCGGGGCACCATATTCACCCCTCCACTTT
few	TRBV11-2	NA	TRBJ1-3	CASSSLNSLSGNTIYF	TGTGCCAGCAGCTCGCTCAATAGCTTATCGGGAAACACCATATATTTT
NA	TRBV20-1	TRBD1	TRBJ1-6	CSASNRDRGLSSYNSPLHF	TGCAGTGCAAGTAACCGGGACAGGGGGCTTTCCTCCTATAATTCACCCCTCCACTTT
NA	TRBV3-1/TRBV3-2	TRBD2	TRBJ2-5	CASSPGKRGGQETQYF	TGTGCCAGCAGCCCTGGAAAACGGGGGGGGCAAGAGACCCAGTACTTC
once	TRBV5-4	NA	TRBJ1-4	CASSFGSATNEKLFF	TGTGCCAGCAGCTTCGGGAGTGCAACTAATGAAAAACTGTTTTTT
NA	TRBV28	TRBD1	TRBJ1-2	CASSKTGGIGYTF	TGTGCCAGCAGTAAGACAGGGGGTATTGGCTACACCTTC
once	TRBV9	NA	TRBJ1-1	CASSPSGERAEAFF	TGTGCCAGCAGCCCCTCCGGGGAACGTGCTGAAGCTTTCTTT
NA	TRBV7-3	TRBD2	TRBJ2-1	CASSPLAGGQDNEQFF	TGTGCCAGCAGCCCCTTAGCGGGGGGGCAGGACAATGAGCAGTTCTTC
NA	TRBV18	TRBD1	TRBJ2-5	CASSRGTGDQETQYF	TGTGCCAGCTCACGGGGGACAGGGGATCAAGAGACCCAGTACTTC
NA	TRBV4-2	TRBD2	TRBJ2-1	CASSQPTSGGAVRMEFF	TGTGCCAGCAGCCAGCCTACTAGCGGGGGGGCTGTTCGTATGGAGTTCTTC
once	TRBV6-2/TRBV6-3	TRBD1	TRBJ2-3	CASSYNRDSFTDTQYF	TGTGCCAGCAGTTACAACCGGGACAGCTTCACAGATACGCAGTATTTT
NA	TRBV5-5	NA	TRBJ1-1	CASSFNPALTGEAFF	TGTGCCAGCAGCTTCAACCCCGCCTTAACAGGGGAAGCTTTCTTT
NA	TRBV28	NA	TRBJ1-3	CASSPVHGRRDGNTIYF	TGTGCCAGCAGCCCCGTCCACGGGAGGAGGGATGGAAACACCATATATTTT
NA	TRBV7-3	NA	TRBJ2-7	CASSPGYGRFYEQYF	TGTGCCAGCAGCCCGGGTTACGGAAGGTTCTACGAGCAGTACTTC
NA	TRBV28	TRBD1	TRBJ1-5	CASSPGQGTQHF	TGTGCCAGCAGTCCGGGACAGGGTACCCAGCATTTT
NA	TRBV28	NA	TRBJ2-3	CASSFRGASTDTQYF	TGTGCCAGCAGTTTTAGGGGTGCTAGCACAGATACGCAGTATTTT
NA	TRBV11-1	TRBD1	TRBJ2-2	CASRGQGYTGELFF	TGTGCCAGCAGGGGACAGGGATACACCGGGGAGCTGTTTTTT
once	TRBV4-1	TRBD1	TRBJ2-5	CASSPGTAQETQYF	TGCGCCAGCAGTCCCGGGACAGCACAAGAGACCCAGTACTTC
once	TRBV19	TRBD1	TRBJ2-2	CASTSLGQGVGELFF	TGTGCCAGTACCTCCCTAGGACAGGGGGTTGGGGAGCTGTTTTTT
NA	TRBV10-3	NA	TRBJ2-3	CAIRDLDRSTDTQYF	TGTGCCATCAGGGATCTAGACAGGAGCACAGATACGCAGTATTTT
NA	TRBV19	NA	TRBJ1-5	CASSITRAQPQHF	TGTGCCAGTAGTATTACCAGGGCGCAGCCCCAGCATTTT
NA	TRBV4-3	NA	TRBJ1-6	CASSQDYGAAGDIFGSPLHF	TGCGCCAGCAGCCAAGATTATGGCGCGGCAGGGGACATCTTCGGCTCGCCCCTCCACTTT
NA	TRBV6-5	NA	TRBJ1-2	CASSYSNRLRGYTF	TGTGCCAGCAGTTATTCCAACCGCTTGCGTGGCTACACCTTC
NA	TRBV3-1/TRBV3-2	TRBD2	TRBJ2-1	CASSLLAGGPSYNEQFF	TGTGCCAGCAGCCTCTTAGCGGGGGGGCCCTCCTACAATGAGCAGTTCTTC
NA	TRBV6-5	TRBD1	TRBJ1-2	CASSYNGRGRLGYTF	TGTGCCAGCAGTTACAACGGCAGGGGGCGCCTCGGCTACACCTTC
NA	TRBV14	TRBD1	TRBJ1-2	CASSPGQGYDYTF	TGTGCCAGCAGCCCGGGACAGGGTTATGACTACACCTTC
NA	TRBV2	TRBD2	TRBJ2-2	CASRPSGGASTGELFF	TGTGCCAGCAGGCCTAGCGGGGGGGCGAGCACCGGGGAGCTGTTTTTT
NA	TRBV4-1	NA	TRBJ1-2	CASSQTLQGFYGYTF	TGCGCCAGCAGCCAGACCCTCCAGGGGTTCTATGGCTACACCTTC
NA	TRBV6-5	NA	TRBJ1-1	CASSWGRGLNTEAFF	TGTGCCAGCAGTTGGGGGAGGGGGTTGAACACTGAAGCTTTCTTT
NA	TRBV7-2	TRBD2	TRBJ2-4	CASSPSVGGAGNIQYF	TGTGCCAGCAGCCCCTCGGTGGGGGGAGCGGGGAACATTCAGTACTTC
NA	TRBV6-5	NA	TRBJ1-2	CASIRDGWENYGYTF	TGTGCCAGCATCCGTGACGGGTGGGAGAACTATGGCTACACCTTC
NA	TRBV7-2	TRBD1	TRBJ1-2	CASSLAAGGFGGYTF	TGTGCCAGCAGCTTAGCGGCAGGGGGCTTCGGTGGCTACACCTTC
NA	TRBV2	NA	TRBJ2-4	CASSESLARKAKNIQYF	TGTGCCAGCAGTGAGTCGCTAGCTCGGAAAGCCAAAAACATTCAGTACTTC
NA	TRBV5-5	TRBD1	TRBJ1-2	CASTVFQGAGGYTF	TGTGCCAGCACCGTCTTTCAGGGGGCTGGAGGCTACACCTTC
NA	TRBV6-5	NA	TRBJ1-3	CASRWEIGNTIYF	TGTGCCAGCAGGTGGGAGATTGGAAACACCATATATTTT
NA	TRBV29-1	TRBD1	TRBJ1-1	CSVGDSLNTEAFF	TGCAGCGTCGGGGACAGCCTGAACACTGAAGCTTTCTTT
few	TRBV27	TRBD1	TRBJ1-6	CASSLSGRGVNSPLHF	TGTGCCAGCAGTTTAAGTGGCAGGGGGGTAAATTCACCCCTCCACTTT
NA	TRBV2	TRBD2	TRBJ2-7	CASSSGLVGEQYF	TGTGCCAGCAGTTCGGGACTAGTGGGCGAGCAGTACTTC
NA	TRBV19	TRBD1	TRBJ1-2	CASRLATGSRTNYGYTF	TGTGCCAGCCGACTGGCGACAGGGAGTAGAACTAACTATGGCTACACCTTC
NA	TRBV9	NA	TRBJ1-2	CASSVWGADYGYTF	TGTGCCAGCAGCGTGTGGGGCGCAGACTATGGCTACACCTTC
NA	TRBV24-1	TRBD2	TRBJ2-5	CATSDMTSGGEETQYF	TGTGCCACCAGTGACATGACTAGCGGGGGGGAAGAGACCCAGTACTTC
few	TRBV19	NA	TRBJ1-1	CASSIDPDSPKAEAFF	TGTGCCAGTAGTATAGATCCTGACAGCCCCAAGGCTGAAGCTTTCTTT
NA	TRBV6-2/TRBV6-3	NA	TRBJ1-1	CASSVPGKAFF	TGTGCCAGCAGTGTCCCCGGGAAAGCTTTCTTT
NA	TRBV6-5	TRBD1	TRBJ1-5	CASNPGGAGQPQHF	TGTGCCAGCAACCCAGGGGGCGCGGGTCAGCCCCAGCATTTT
NA	TRBV3-1/TRBV3-2	NA	TRBJ1-2	CASSQQGNYGYTF	TGTGCCAGCAGCCAACAGGGGAACTATGGCTACACCTTC
NA	TRBV5-4	NA	TRBJ2-2	CASSLAWAQNTGELFF	TGTGCCAGCAGCTTGGCCTGGGCACAGAACACCGGGGAGCTGTTTTTT
NA	TRBV5-1	TRBD2	TRBJ2-3	CASWAWAGGTDTQYF	TGCGCCAGCTGGGCCTGGGCGGGGGGAACAGATACGCAGTATTTT
NA	TRBV11-2	NA	TRBJ1-1	CASSLARGGQTEAFF	TGTGCCAGCAGCTTAGCCCGAGGGGGACAAACTGAAGCTTTCTTT
NA	TRBV7-8	NA	TRBJ2-7	CASSFPSNGVDYEQYF	TGTGCCAGCAGCTTCCCCTCTAACGGGGTGGACTACGAGCAGTACTTC
NA	TRBV27	TRBD2	TRBJ2-5	CASSALAGVQGTQYF	TGTGCCAGCAGTGCACTAGCGGGGGTCCAGGGGACCCAGTACTTC
NA	TRBV30	NA	TRBJ1-2	CAWEIQRDYGYTF	TGTGCCTGGGAAATACAGAGAGACTATGGCTACACCTTC
NA	TRBV11-2	NA	TRBJ2-7	CASSLLPGDYEQYF	TGTGCCAGCAGCTTACTTCCAGGGGACTACGAGCAGTACTTC
many	TRBV28	NA	TRBJ1-5	CASRSTSHQPQHF	TGTGCCAGCAGATCTACCTCCCATCAGCCCCAGCATTTT
NA	TRBV7-9	NA	TRBJ2-3	CASSLSRGSTDTQYF	TGTGCCAGCAGCTTATCGCGGGGAAGCACAGATACGCAGTATTTT
few	TRBV4-3	NA	TRBJ2-4	CASSLRSYRDTKNIQYF	TGCGCCAGCAGCTTGCGATCCTACAGGGACACTAAAAACATTCAGTACTTC